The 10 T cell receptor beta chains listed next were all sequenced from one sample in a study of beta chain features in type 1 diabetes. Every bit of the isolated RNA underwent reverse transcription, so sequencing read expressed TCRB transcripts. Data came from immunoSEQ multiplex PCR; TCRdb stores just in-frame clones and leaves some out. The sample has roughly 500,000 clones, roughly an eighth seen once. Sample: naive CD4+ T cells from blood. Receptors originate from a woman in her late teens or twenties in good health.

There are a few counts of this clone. The chain's CDR3 is CASSGRTGYEQYV. The CDR3 DNA reads as TGTGCCAGCAGCGGACGGACGGGTTACGAGCAGTACGTC. The V and J genes are TRBV7-8 and TRBJ2-7; no clear D. The CDR3 covers 13 residues. Per the germline V gene, CDR1 is SGHVS and CDR2 is FQNEAQ. Between the trimmed V and J ends, which lost 5 bases and 4 bases, there was a span of 12 bases.

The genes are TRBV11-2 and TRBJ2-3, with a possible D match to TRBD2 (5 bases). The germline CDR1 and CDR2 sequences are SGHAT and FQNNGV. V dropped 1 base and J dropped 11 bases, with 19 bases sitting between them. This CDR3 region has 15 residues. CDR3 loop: CASSLAEVGSIGQYF. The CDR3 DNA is TGTGCCAGCAGCTTAGCGGAGGTTGGGAGTATCGGGCAGTATTTT. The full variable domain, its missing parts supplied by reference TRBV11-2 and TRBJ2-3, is EAGVAQSPRYKIIEKRQSVAFWCNPISGHATLYWYQQILGQGPKLLIQFQNNGVVDDSQLPKDRFSAERLKGVDSTLKIQPAKLEDSAVYLCASSLAEVGSIGQYFGPGTRLTVL.

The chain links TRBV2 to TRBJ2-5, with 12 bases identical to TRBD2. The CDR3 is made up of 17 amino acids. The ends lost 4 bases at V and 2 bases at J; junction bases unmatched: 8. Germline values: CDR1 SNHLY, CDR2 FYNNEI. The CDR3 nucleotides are TGTGCCAGCAGTGTCGGTCTGACTAGCGGGGGTCAAGAGACCCAGTACTTC. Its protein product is CASSVGLTSGGQETQYF. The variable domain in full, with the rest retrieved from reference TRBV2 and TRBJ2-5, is EPEVTQTPSHQVTQMGQEVILRCVPISNHLYFYWYRQILGQKVEFLVSFYNNEISEKSEIFDDQFSVERPDGSNFTLKIRSTKLEDSAMYFCASSVGLTSGGQETQYFGPGTRLLVL.

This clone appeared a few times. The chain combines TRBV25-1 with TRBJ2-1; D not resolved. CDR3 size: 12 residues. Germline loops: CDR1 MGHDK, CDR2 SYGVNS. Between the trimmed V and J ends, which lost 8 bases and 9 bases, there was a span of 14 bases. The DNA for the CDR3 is TGTGCCAGCCTAGTGGGGAAGGGTGAGCAGTTCTTC. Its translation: CASLVGKGEQFF.

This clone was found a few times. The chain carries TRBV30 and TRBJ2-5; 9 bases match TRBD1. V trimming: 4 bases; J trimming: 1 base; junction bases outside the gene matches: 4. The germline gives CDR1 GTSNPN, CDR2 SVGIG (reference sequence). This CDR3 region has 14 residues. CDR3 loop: CAWTRDRAQETQYF. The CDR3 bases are TGTGCCTGGACCCGGGACAGGGCCCAAGAGACCCAGTACTTC.

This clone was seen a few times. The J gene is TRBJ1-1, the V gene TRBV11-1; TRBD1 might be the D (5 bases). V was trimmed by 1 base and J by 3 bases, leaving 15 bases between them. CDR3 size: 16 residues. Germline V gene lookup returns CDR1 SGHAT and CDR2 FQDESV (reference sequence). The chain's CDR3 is CASSLVVNRRDTEAFF. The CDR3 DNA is TGTGCCAGCAGCTTAGTTGTGAACAGGCGAGACACTGAAGCTTTCTTT.

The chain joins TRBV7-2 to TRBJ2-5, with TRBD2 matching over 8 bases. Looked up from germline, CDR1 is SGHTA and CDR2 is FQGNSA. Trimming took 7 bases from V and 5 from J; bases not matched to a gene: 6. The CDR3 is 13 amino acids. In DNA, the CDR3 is TGTGCCAGCACCCGGGGGGGCCCCGAGACCCAGTACTTC. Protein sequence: CASTRGGPETQYF.

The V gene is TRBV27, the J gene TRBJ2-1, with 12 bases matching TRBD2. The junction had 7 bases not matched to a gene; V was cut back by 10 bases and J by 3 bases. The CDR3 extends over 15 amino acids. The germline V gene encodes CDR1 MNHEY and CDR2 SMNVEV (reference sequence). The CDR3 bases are TGTGCCACCTTAAGACTAGCGGGAGTCTACAATGAGCAGTTCTTC. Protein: CATLRLAGVYNEQFF.

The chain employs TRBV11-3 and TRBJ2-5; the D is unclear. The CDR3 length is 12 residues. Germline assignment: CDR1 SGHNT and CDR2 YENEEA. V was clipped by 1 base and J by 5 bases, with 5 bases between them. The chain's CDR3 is CASSLGWETQYF. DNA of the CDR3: TGTGCCAGCAGCTTAGGGTGGGAGACCCAGTACTTC.

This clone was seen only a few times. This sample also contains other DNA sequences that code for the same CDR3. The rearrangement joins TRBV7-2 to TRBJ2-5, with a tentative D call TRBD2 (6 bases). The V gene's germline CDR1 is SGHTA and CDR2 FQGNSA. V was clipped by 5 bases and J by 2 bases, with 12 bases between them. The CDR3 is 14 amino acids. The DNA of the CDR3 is TGTGCCAGCAGCCTTGCGGGGAGGCAAGAGACCCAGTACTTC. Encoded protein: CASSLAGRQETQYF.